Listed below are T cell receptor beta chains from one sample, sequenced in a study of beta chain features in type 1 diabetes. Data came from immunoSEQ multiplex PCR; TCRdb stores just in-frame clones and leaves some out. The table has 300,000 to 400,000 clones, under 8.5% seen once. The sequenced sample was central memory CD4+ T cells from blood. Receptors originate from a woman between 18 and 29 years old in good health. CDR3s include the opening cysteine and the closing phenylalanine or tryptophan. D genes are given only for firm matches. Clone size is shown for a subset of rows, as once, few, many or a class of expanded clone.

d_call	v_call	clone_size	j_call	cdr3_nt	cdr3_aa
NA	TRBV5-6	NA	TRBJ2-2	TGTGCCAGCAGCCGCCCTAGTAGAACCGGGGAGCTGTTTTTT	CASSRPSRTGELFF
NA	TRBV28	many	TRBJ2-2	TGTGCCAGCAGTCCACCGCAGGACGGGACCGGGGAGCTGTTTTTT	CASSPPQDGTGELFF
TRBD1	TRBV6-1	few	TRBJ2-2	TGTGCCAGCAGTTGGGCCGGGACAGCTACCGGGGAGCTGTTTTTT	CASSWAGTATGELFF
TRBD1	TRBV4-2	few	TRBJ2-5	TGTGCCAGCGGAGTACAACAGGGGTTGAAAGAGACCCAGTACTTC	CASGVQQGLKETQYF
TRBD2	TRBV11-2	few	TRBJ2-3	TGTGCCAGCAGCTTAGGCGGCGGGAGGGGAACAGATACGCAGTATTTT	CASSLGGGRGTDTQYF
NA	TRBV7-2	NA	TRBJ2-5	TGTGCCAGCAGCCCTCGGCGGGAGACCCAGTACTTC	CASSPRRETQYF
TRBD2	TRBV6-1	NA	TRBJ2-3	TGTGCCAGCAGTGAACCCACTCGACTAGCGGGAAGGGATACGCAGTATTTT	CASSEPTRLAGRDTQYF
NA	TRBV15	few	TRBJ2-5	TGTGCCACCAGCCCCCGAGCCCGTTCGGCTAGAGAGACCCAGTACTTC	CATSPRARSARETQYF
NA	TRBV5-1	NA	TRBJ1-4	TGCGCCAGCAGCTTGGGGTTACAACTTGGGACTAATGAAAAACTGTTTTTT	CASSLGLQLGTNEKLFF
NA	TRBV9	many	TRBJ1-1	TGTGCCAGCAGCGTAGGTCTTATAAGGGCGGATGAAGCTTTCTTT	CASSVGLIRADEAFF
NA	TRBV18	NA	TRBJ1-2	TGTGCCAGCTCACCAGCGGTGGGGGCCTCCCTGGTAGGCTACACCTTC	CASSPAVGASLVGYTF
NA	TRBV28	NA	TRBJ1-5	TGTGCCAGCAGAGCACAGGGTCGAGGGAATCAGCCCCAGCATTTT	CASRAQGRGNQPQHF
NA	TRBV28	few	TRBJ2-6	TGTGCCAGCAGTACAGGGTCCGGGGCCAACGTCCTGACTTTC	CASSTGSGANVLTF
TRBD2	TRBV15	NA	TRBJ2-5	TGTGCCACCAGCAGAGTACTAGCGGGAGGGACAAAGACCCAGTACTTC	CATSRVLAGGTKTQYF
TRBD2	TRBV16	few	TRBJ2-7	TGTGCCAGCAGCCCAGCGGGAGACTCCTACGAGCAGTACTTC	CASSPAGDSYEQYF
NA	TRBV6-5	few	TRBJ2-3	TGTGCCAGCAAAGACCCCCGGGAGTTTTCAGATACGCAGTATTTT	CASKDPREFSDTQYF
NA	TRBV29-1	few	TRBJ1-1	TGCAGCGTTGAAGTCAGGGATCTCAACACTGAAGCTTTCTTT	CSVEVRDLNTEAFF
NA	TRBV11-2	NA	TRBJ2-1	TGTGCCAGCAGCTCCTTACGATACCTGGGGCAGGGTTCCTACAATGAGCAGTTCTTC	CASSSLRYLGQGSYNEQFF
TRBD2	TRBV14	NA	TRBJ2-7	TGTGCCAGCAGCCAAGTCGCTAGCGGGAGGAGATTACGGTCCTACGAGCAGTACTTC	CASSQVASGRRLRSYEQYF
NA	TRBV5-4	NA	TRBJ1-4	TGTGCCAGCAGCCAAGAGGTCGTAAAAGCCCTGTTTTTT	CASSQEVVKALFF
TRBD1	TRBV6-5	NA	TRBJ1-5	TGTGCCAGCAGTTCCTACAGGGGAAAAGATCCCCAGCATTTT	CASSSYRGKDPQHF
TRBD2	TRBV10-3	few	TRBJ2-3	TGTGCCATCAGTGAGCCCCTCGGAGCGCAGGGAGGGAAAGTTTCCCCAGATACGCAGTATTTT	CAISEPLGAQGGKVSPDTQYF
NA	TRBV27	few	TRBJ2-3	TGTGCCAGCAGTCTTAGAAATACGCAGTATTTT	CASSLRNTQYF
TRBD2	TRBV7-2	NA	TRBJ2-2	TGTGCCAGCAGCATTGCTAGCGGGAGGGCCACCGGGGAGCTGTTTTTT	CASSIASGRATGELFF
TRBD2	TRBV15	few	TRBJ2-1	TGTGCCACCAGCAGAGCCCAGGGAGGGTCCTACAATGAGCAGTTCTTC	CATSRAQGGSYNEQFF
NA	TRBV27	many	TRBJ2-1	TGTGCCAGCAGAAGATCGGGCAATGAGCAGTTCTTC	CASRRSGNEQFF
NA	TRBV5-1	few	TRBJ2-2	TGCGCCAGCAGCTTGGCCACAGACTACGGGGAGCTGTTTTTT	CASSLATDYGELFF
TRBD1	TRBV19	few	TRBJ2-1	TGTGCCAGCGTCGCGGGACAGGGGTACAATGAGCAGTTCTTC	CASVAGQGYNEQFF
TRBD1	TRBV15	NA	TRBJ1-2	TGTGCCACCGGCAGGGACAGGGGATCCGGCTACACCTTC	CATGRDRGSGYTF
TRBD2	TRBV6-6	NA	TRBJ2-5	TGTGCCAGCAGTTCGAGGCGGGAGGTCCAAGAGACCCAGTACTTC	CASSSRREVQETQYF
TRBD1	TRBV6-6	many	TRBJ2-4	TGTGCCAGCACCCCGGGACAGACGAAGAAAAACATTCAGTACTTC	CASTPGQTKKNIQYF
NA	TRBV29-1	many	TRBJ2-7	TGCAGCGTTGAAGAGACGCAGTCCTACGAGCAGTACTTC	CSVEETQSYEQYF
NA	TRBV29-1	NA	TRBJ1-2	TGCAGCGTCTTAGGATACTATGGCTACACCTTC	CSVLGYYGYTF
NA	TRBV2	NA	TRBJ2-3	TGTGCCAGCAGTGAAAGACTACAAGTCACAGATACGCAGTATTTT	CASSERLQVTDTQYF
TRBD1	TRBV28	NA	TRBJ2-6	TGTGCCAGCAGAACTACAGGGGTCAGCTCTGGGGCCAACGTCCTGACTTTC	CASRTTGVSSGANVLTF
TRBD2	TRBV4-3	NA	TRBJ2-2	TGCGCCAGCAGCCAAACTAGCGGGAGGCCCACCGGGGAGCTGTTTTTT	CASSQTSGRPTGELFF